This T cell receptor (beta chain) originates from a study of shared clonotypes between healthy human individuals. CDR1 and CDR2 (germline): MNHEY, SMNVEV (reference sequence). V was clipped by 4 bases and J by 9 bases, with 13 bases between them. CDR3 length: 12 amino acids. This table comes from immunoSEQ multiplex PCR, and its TCRdb copy is limited to in-frame clones, with some not included. This table holds about 2.1 million clones, about 93% found once. Details on this clone: Its antigen is as yet unknown.

Naive CD8 cells lacked CD45RO, underwent positive selection for CCR7 and left out terminally differentiated effector memory CD45RA+ cells. Donors, without exception, were Caucasian adults residing in Nashville, Tennessee. Study-wide points: Researchers sampled blood only, noting tissue repertoires likely differ.

The gene calls are TRBV27 and TRBJ2-7; D possibly corresponds to TRBD2 (5 bases). Sequenced: naive CD8+ T cells from PBMCs. The receptor was isolated from a man aged 18 to 35 in good health. Some clones in this sample may be carry-over from other donors' samples. The DNA for the CDR3 is TGTGCCAGCAGTTCCGCGGGCTTGTTGCAGTACTTC. As protein: CASSSAGLLQYF.